This TCR beta chain derives from a study of long-term antiretroviral therapy in people with HIV (dated by TCRdb to the early 2020s). Background on the whole study: The earliest samples were collected about a decade before the 2015 WHO recommendation for immediate ART, when ART was typically delayed until CD4 counts fell. The cohort contributed under 200 cryopreserved PBMC samples from 30 to 35 adults with confirmed HIV infection, collected serially over a mean of approximately 6 years (range 1-12). Among the 30 to 35 participants with HIV, about a dozen were female. Test extractions of a monoclonal T-cell line alongside fewer than 40 polyclonal samples showed no cross-contamination during QIAcube processing. This retrospective serial study examined whether starting ART and sustained HIV suppression were associated with changes in the composition and diversity of the TRB repertoire in peripheral blood.

Concerning this clone itself: The target of this receptor is not known. No qualities accompany the bases; no much larger clone lies one base away.

The CDR3 measures 13 amino acids from cysteine to phenylalanine. The read is trimmed to its CDR3 DNA, 39 bases read in frame from base 1. As encoded in the germline V gene (reference sequence), CDR1 is LNHDA while CDR2 is SQIVND. The junction shows trimming of 6 bases on V and 2 bases on J, plus 11 bases between the germline ends. The research as a whole found: Expanded TRB clones identified before ART initiation dominated the repertoire at all time points, although this dominance fluctuated and declined in many PLHIV after ART. Samples dated from 2004 to 2017, and the ART regimens used may be less effective than current ones. Since PBMC availability was limited, sequencing covered only the TCR beta chain, with no alpha chain pairing. Starting ART was linked to a significant rise in TRB diversity, yet even with long-term ART the diversity remained significantly lower than in transplant donor controls. Because pre-ART samples had limited cell numbers, profiling was done on unsorted PBMC rather than on sorted CD4+ and CD8+ T cells. Compared with controls, HIV repertoires had narrower CDR3 length ranges, and the network structure pointed to an antigen-experienced repertoire that shifted only slightly toward naive after ART. No data were available on ART adherence, viral resistance or therapy changes, limiting inferences about post-ART repertoire changes.

Participants were included only if at least one PBMC sample before ART initiation and at least two post-ART samples were available. Every participant with HIV received treatment in the United States of America. Cryopreserved samples of about 0.95-11 million PBMC were thawed and washed before DNA extraction. At the time of the earliest PBMC sample, participants with HIV were aged between roughly 20 and 54 years. Each participant contributed PBMC samples from 1-4 timepoints before ART initiation and 2-8 timepoints after ART initiation, with a median of 7 samples. For every participant, serial HIV viral load, CD4+ T-cell count, ART history and demographic data were obtained. Genomic DNA was extracted from unsorted PBMC with a Qiagen kit on a QIAcube, processed in batches of 12 samples. The immunoSEQ hsTCRB v3.0 assay was used at survey level resolution to sequence the TRB variable region. The target sequencing depth for TRB was 40,000-50,000 T-cell genomes per sample. Pooled TRB libraries were sequenced on an Illumina MiSeq with a v3 150-cycle kit. Regarding the original processing steps: Repertoire analysis was run in R within a reproducible Nextflow workflow that covered QC, data transformation and analysis. LymphoSeq2, an R package for exploring AIRR-Seq data, was used to implement the custom analyses. After excluding a handful of samples that yielded fewer than 5000 total TRB sequences, fewer than 200 HIV repertoires remained for analysis. Among the roughly 190 retained HIV repertoires, 59 were collected before ART initiation and approximately 130 after ART initiation. Repertoires were downsampled to 5000 TRB nucleotide sequences, with summary statistics averaged over 100 downsampling iterations. Only TRB sequences with CDR3 regions of at least seven amino acids were retained for analysis. Diversity was assessed using a clonality score derived from Shannon entropy and using the Gini coefficient. Repertoire networks linked the top 5000 CDR3 amino acid sequences whenever two sequences differed by an edit distance of one. For TRB CDR3 amino acid sequences, GLIPH2 was used to predict antigen specificity groups and MHC restriction. CDR3 amino acid sequences were matched against VDJdb and McPAS-TCR to flag known CMV, EBV, HIV or tissue antigen associations. Pre-ART, post-ART and control groups were compared with Wilcoxon signed-rank tests and Holm-Bonferroni correction. In TCRdb, the immuneACCESS table is reduced to in-frame sequences with V and J assigned. These tables do not hold every clone; where another copy was compared, an unresolved V gene accounts for under half, and the others remain unexplained. D and trimming were read from the DNA, whereas the V and J calls and clone size are those reported in that table. The sample records 13,000 to 15,000 clones, roughly 88% of which are singletons. About 7% of the sample is in the top ten clones.

The source was unsorted PBMCs, collected 0.4 years after starting antiretroviral therapy. The V and J segments used are TRBV19 and TRBJ2-7; TRBD2 is a possible D gene, resting on 6 matching bases. This receptor was obtained from a man in his thirties or forties with HIV. The CDR3 region reads CASRSSEAYEQYF. DNA sequence: TGTGCCAGTAGGTCTAGCGAAGCCTACGAGCAGTACTTC.